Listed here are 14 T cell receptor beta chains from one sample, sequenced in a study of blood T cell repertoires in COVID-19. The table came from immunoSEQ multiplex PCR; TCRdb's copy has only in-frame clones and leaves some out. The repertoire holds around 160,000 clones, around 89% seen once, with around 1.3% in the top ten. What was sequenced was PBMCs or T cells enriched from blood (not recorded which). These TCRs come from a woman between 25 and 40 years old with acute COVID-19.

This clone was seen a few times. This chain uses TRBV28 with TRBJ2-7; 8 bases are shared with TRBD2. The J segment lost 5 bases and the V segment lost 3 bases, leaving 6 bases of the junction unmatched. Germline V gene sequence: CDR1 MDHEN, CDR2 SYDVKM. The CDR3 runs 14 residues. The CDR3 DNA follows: TGTGCCAGCAGTTTGAGCGGGAGTAACAACGAGCAGTACTTC. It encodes CASSLSGSNNEQYF.

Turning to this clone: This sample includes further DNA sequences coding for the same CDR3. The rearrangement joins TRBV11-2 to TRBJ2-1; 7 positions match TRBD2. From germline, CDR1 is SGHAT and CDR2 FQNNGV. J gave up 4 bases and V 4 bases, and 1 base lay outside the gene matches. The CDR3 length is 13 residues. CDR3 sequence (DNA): TGTGCCAGCAGCTCGGGACTATACAATGAGCAGTTCTTC. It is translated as CASSSGLYNEQFF.

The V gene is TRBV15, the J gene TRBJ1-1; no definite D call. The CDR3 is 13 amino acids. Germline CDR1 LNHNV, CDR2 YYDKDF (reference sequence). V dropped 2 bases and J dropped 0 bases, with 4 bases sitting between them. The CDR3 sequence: CATSRTLNTEAFF. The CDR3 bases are TGTGCCACCAGCAGAACATTGAACACTGAAGCTTTCTTT.

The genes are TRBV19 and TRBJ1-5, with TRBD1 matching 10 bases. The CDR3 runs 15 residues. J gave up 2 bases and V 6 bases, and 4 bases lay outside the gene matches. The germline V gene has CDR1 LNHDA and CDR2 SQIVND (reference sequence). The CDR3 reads CASRTGGGGNQPQHF. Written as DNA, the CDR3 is TGTGCCAGTAGGACAGGGGGCGGGGGCAATCAGCCCCAGCATTTT.

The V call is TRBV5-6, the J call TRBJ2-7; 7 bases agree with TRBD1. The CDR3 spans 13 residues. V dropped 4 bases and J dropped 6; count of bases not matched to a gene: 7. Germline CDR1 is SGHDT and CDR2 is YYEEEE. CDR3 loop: CASSQQGQIEQYF. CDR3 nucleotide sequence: TGTGCCAGCAGCCAACAGGGGCAGATCGAGCAGTACTTC.

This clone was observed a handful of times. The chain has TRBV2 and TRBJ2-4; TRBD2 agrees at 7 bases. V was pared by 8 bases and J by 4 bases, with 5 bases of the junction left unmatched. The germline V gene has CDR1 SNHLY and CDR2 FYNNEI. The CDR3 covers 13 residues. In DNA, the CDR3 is TGTGCCAGCGGGGGGGACGGGAAAAACATTCAGTACTTC. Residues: CASGGDGKNIQYF.

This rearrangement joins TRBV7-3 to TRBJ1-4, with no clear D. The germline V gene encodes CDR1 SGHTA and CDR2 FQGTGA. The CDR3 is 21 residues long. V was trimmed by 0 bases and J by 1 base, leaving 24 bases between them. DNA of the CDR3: TGTGCCAGCAGCTTAACTGTTCGAATGGTGGGCCGCGAACGAACTAATGAAAAACTGTTTTTT. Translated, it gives CASSLTVRMVGRERTNEKLFF.

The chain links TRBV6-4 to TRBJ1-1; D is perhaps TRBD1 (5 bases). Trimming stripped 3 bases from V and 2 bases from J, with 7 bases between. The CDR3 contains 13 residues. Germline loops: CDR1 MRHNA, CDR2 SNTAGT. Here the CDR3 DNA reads TGTGCCAGCAGTGAGCGGGACAACACTGAAGCTTTCTTT. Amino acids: CASSERDNTEAFF.

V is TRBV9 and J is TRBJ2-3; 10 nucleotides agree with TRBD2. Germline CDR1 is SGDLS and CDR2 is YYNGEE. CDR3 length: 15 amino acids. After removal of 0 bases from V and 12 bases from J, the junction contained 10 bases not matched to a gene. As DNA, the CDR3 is TGTGCCAGCAGCGTAGGCCCTAGCGGGAGCTTTGACCAGTATTTT. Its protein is CASSVGPSGSFDQYF.

Written as DNA, the CDR3 is TGTGCCACCAGATTAGCGGGAGCCTACGAGCAGTACTTC. This encodes CATRLAGAYEQYF. The chain combines TRBV27 with TRBJ2-7, with 9 positions matching TRBD2. The CDR3 loop spans 13 amino acids. Germline V gene sequence: CDR1 MNHEY, CDR2 SMNVEV (reference sequence). Trimming cost V 10 bases and J 2 bases; bases outside gene matches: 6.

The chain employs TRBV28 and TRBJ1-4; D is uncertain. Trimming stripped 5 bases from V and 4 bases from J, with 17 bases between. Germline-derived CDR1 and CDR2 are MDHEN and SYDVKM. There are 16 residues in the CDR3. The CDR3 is CASSPTGHPINEKLFF. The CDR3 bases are TGTGCCAGCAGTCCTACGGGTCACCCCATTAATGAAAAACTGTTTTTT.

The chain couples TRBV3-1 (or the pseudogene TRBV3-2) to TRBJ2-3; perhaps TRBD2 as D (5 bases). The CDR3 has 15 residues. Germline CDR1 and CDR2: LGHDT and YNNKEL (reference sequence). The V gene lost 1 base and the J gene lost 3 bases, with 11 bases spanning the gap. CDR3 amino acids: CASSQGIAYTDTQYF. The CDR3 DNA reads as TGTGCCAGCAGCCAAGGGATAGCGTATACAGATACGCAGTATTTT.

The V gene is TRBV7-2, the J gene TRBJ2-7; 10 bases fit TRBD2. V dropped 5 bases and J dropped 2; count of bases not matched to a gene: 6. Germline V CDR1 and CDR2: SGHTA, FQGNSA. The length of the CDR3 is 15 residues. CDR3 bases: TGTGCCAGCAGCGACAGGACTAGCGGCGCCTACGAGCAGTACTTC. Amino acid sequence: CASSDRTSGAYEQYF.

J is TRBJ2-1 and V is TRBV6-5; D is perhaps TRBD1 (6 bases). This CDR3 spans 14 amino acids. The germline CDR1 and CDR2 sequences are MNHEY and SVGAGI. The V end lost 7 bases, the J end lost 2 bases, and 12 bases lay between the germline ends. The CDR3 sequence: CASIRTDTYNEQFF. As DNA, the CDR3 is TGTGCCAGCATTAGGACAGATACCTACAATGAGCAGTTCTTC.